This TCR beta chain was recovered during a study of T-cell memory formation after mild COVID-19. Findings and limits, study-wide: For contracting clones, CD4+ ones sat mainly in CM and EM, CD8+ in EMRA. Pre-infection memory carried some responding clones, suggesting that cross-reactive memory joined.

As for this clonotype: Its target is unknown. Compared with germline, one end of the junction differs, possibly owing to a read error.

TCRdb recomputed calls from the 5' RACE reads with MiXCR, one row per CDR3 protein. The table records roughly 310,000 distinct CDR3 sequences, less than 20% of them present only once. CDR3 length equals 12 residues. Germline V gene sequence: CDR1 MNHEY, CDR2 SVGEGT. The chain is built from TRBV6-2 or TRBV6-3 and TRBJ1-1; D unresolved. The source of this sequence is a man younger than 30 who had mild COVID-19 (a few samples of this study predate the infection). Cell type and time point are not known. The sample comprised PBMCs or a T cell subset sorted from them (not recorded which). DNA for the CDR3: TGTGCCAGCACTTACGCAGGCTCTGAAGCTTTCTTT. This translates into CASTYAGSEAFF.